This TCR beta chain appears in the sequencing data of a study of T cells in Graves' hyperthyroidism and ophthalmopathy. Study-wide results and caveats: Ophthalmopathy, as predicted by the model, came a median 6.5 months after the prediction.

Remarks on this clonotype: The antigen is undetermined.

TCR beta CDR3 region amplification was performed from RNA transcripts. The study used the HTBI primer set for a first-round RT-PCR of the TCR CDR3. TCRdb called the multiplex PCR reads again in MiXCR, with one record for every CDR3 protein. Among approximately 630,000 distinct CDR3 sequences listed, roughly 17% were seen once. The authors took PBMCs from roughly 9.3 ml fresh peripheral blood. This CDR3 spans 17 amino acids. CDR1 is SGHRS and CDR2 is YFSETQ in the germline V gene. V gave up 4 bases and J gave up 0 bases, with 14 bases separating them. The source material was blood. The TCR was taken from a woman aged 25 to 39 with Graves' hyperthyroidism. The chain has TRBV5-1 and TRBJ2-6; D may be TRBD1 or TRBD2 (5 bases each). The CDR3 loop reads CASSPGTLSSGANVLTF. Written as DNA, the CDR3 is TGCGCCAGCAGCCCGGGGACGCTGAGCTCTGGGGCCAACGTCCTGACTTTC. Drawing the rest from reference TRBV5-1 and TRBJ2-6, the complete variable domain is KAGVTQTPRYLIKTRGQQVTLSCSPISGHRSVSWYQQTPGQGLQFLFEYFSETQRNKGNFPGRFSGRQFSNSRSEMNVSTLELGDSALYLCASSPGTLSSGANVLTFGAGSRLTVL.